This TCR beta chain appears in the sequencing data of a study of Ad26.COV2.S vaccination and SARS-CoV-2 variants. Study summary: Administration of Ad26.COV2.S was intramuscular, either once or twice 56 days apart. Study-level results: Responses of T cells in total may have been underestimated by the TCR breadth and depth analyses. The breadth of spike-specific CD8+ and CD4+ T cell responses after vaccination was reportedly substantial.

Remarks on this clone: Its antigen is unidentified.

V lost 2 bases and J lost 4; bases outside the gene matches: 3. The CDR3 extends over 14 amino acids. CDR1 GTSNPN and CDR2 SVGIG come from the germline V gene (reference sequence). Treatment here: some 20 received Ad26.COV2.S at low or high dose, single or two shots; about 5 received placebo; per-sample allocation not given. The investigators took samples on day 63 after the first vaccine or placebo injection. An Ad26 vector expressing Wuhan-strain SARS-CoV-2 spike served as the vaccine. Profiled with immunoSEQ multiplex PCR; TCRdb holds only in-frame clones, not every one. The sample lists about 500,000 clones; around 89% were seen once.

This TCR was recovered from a person aged 18-60 years who received the Ad26.COV2.S COVID-19 vaccine or a placebo. The chain couples TRBV30 to TRBJ1-3; TRBD1 matches 9 bases. This specimen consisted of peripheral blood, obtained in a trial of Ad26.COV2.S vaccine versus placebo. The CDR3 region is CAWSRQGEGNTIYF. For the CDR3, the DNA is TGTGCCTGGAGTAGACAGGGGGAAGGAAACACCATATATTTT.